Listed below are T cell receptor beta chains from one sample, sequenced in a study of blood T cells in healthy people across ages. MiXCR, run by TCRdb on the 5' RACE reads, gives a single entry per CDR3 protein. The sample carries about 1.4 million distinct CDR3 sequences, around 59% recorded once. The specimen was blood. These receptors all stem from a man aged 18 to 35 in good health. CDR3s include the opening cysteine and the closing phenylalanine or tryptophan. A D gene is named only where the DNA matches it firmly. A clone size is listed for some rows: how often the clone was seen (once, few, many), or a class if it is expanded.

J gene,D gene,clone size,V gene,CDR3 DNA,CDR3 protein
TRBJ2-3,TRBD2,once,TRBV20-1,TGCAGTGCTAGGCGCCATAGCGGGAGGTTCAGCACAGATACGCAGTATTTT,CSARRHSGRFSTDTQYF
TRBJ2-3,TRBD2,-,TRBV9,TGTGCCAGCAGCGTAGGGGCTAGCGGAAGCACAGATACGCAGTATTTT,CASSVGASGSTDTQYF
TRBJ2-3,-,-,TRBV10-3,TGTGCCATCAGTGAGCCAACCTGGGGGGGCGAGAGCTACCCTTCAACTAGCACAGATACGCAGTATTTT,CAISEPTWGGESYPSTSTDTQYF
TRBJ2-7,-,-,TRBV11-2,TGCGCCAGCAACAAAGAGGGTCTTCCCTACGAGCAGTACTTC,CASNKEGLPYEQYF
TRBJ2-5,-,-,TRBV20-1,TGCAGTGGTAGCCCGACCCAGTACTTC,CSGSPTQYF
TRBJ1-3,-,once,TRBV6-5,TGTGCCAGCAGTAAACAGGGAAACACCATATATTTT,CASSKQGNTIYF
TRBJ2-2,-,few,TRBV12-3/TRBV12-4,TGTGCCATCAGCTCCAGGGACCCCGGGGAGCTGTTTTTT,CAISSRDPGELFF
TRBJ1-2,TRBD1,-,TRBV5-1,TGCGCCAGCAGCCTACAACAGGGGAGCCACTATGGCTACACCTTC,CASSLQQGSHYGYTF
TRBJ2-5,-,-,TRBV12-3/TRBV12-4,TGTGCCAGCAGTCCCTCGGACGAAGAGACCCAGTACTTC,CASSPSDEETQYF
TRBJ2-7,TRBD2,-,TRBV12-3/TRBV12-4,TGTGCCAGCAGTTTATTAGCGACTAGCGGTTACGAGCAGTACTTC,CASSLLATSGYEQYF
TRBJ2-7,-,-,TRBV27,TGTGCCAGCAAAGGGCAGAAATACAATGAGCAGTACTTC,CASKGQKYNEQYF
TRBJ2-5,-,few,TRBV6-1,TGTGCCAGCAGCGATTCAGGGGTGGAGACCCAGTACTTC,CASSDSGVETQYF
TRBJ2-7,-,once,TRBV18,TGTGCCAGCTCACCACGCCAGAACAATGAGCAGTACTTC,CASSPRQNNEQYF
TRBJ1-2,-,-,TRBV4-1,TGCGCCAGCAGCTTTCGTAGGGAGTATGGCTACACCTTC,CASSFRREYGYTF
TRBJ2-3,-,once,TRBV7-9,TGTGCCAGCACCCCGGTCTGGGATACGCAGTATTTT,CASTPVWDTQYF
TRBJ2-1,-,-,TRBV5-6,TGTGCCAGCAGCTTGGAAGTGGGAGTCCCCTACAATGAGCAGTTCTTC,CASSLEVGVPYNEQFF
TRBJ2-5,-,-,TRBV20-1,TGCAGTGCTGGCGGTCGGGCGGAAGAGACCCAGTACTTC,CSAGGRAEETQYF
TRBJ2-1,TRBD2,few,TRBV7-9,TGTGCCAGCAGCTTACTAGCGGGGGCCTCCAATGAGCAGTTCTTC,CASSLLAGASNEQFF
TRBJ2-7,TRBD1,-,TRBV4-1,TGCGCCAGCAGCCAAACAGGGGACGGGGAGCAGTACTTC,CASSQTGDGEQYF
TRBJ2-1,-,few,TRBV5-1,TGCGCCAGCAGCGTGCTCGCTAGCGATGAGCAGTTCTTC,CASSVLASDEQFF
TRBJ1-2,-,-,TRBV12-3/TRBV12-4,TGTGCCAGCAGTTCCGGGACGGTTTCTTATGGCCACACCTTC,CASSSGTVSYGHTF
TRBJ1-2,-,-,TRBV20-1,TGCAGTGCTAGAGACGTACGGGGACTTAACTATGGCTACACCTTC,CSARDVRGLNYGYTF
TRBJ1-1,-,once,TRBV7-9,TGTGCCAGCAGCCCACCTAGCGGGGGGACTGAAGCTTTCTTT,CASSPPSGGTEAFF
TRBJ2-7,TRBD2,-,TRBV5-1,TGCGCCAGCAGGGCCGGGACTAGCGGGAGTCATGAGCAGTACTTC,CASRAGTSGSHEQYF
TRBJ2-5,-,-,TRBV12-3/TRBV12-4,TGTGCCAGCAGTTCGCCAGGGTCCGGTAGGGAGACCCAGTACTTC,CASSSPGSGRETQYF
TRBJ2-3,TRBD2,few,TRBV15,TGTGCCACCAGCAGAGACTCTGTTAGCGGGAGGGACACAGATACGCAGTATTTT,CATSRDSVSGRDTDTQYF
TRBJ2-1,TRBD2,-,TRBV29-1,TGCAGCCCGACGGGAGGCTCCTACAATGAGCAGTTCTTC,CSPTGGSYNEQFF
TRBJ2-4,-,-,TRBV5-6,TGTGCCAGCAGCTTGGTCGCTCTAGCCAAAAACATTCAGTACTTC,CASSLVALAKNIQYF
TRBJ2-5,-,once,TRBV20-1,TGCAGTGCTAGCGCGGGCGTCGGATGGGAGACCCAGTACTTC,CSASAGVGWETQYF
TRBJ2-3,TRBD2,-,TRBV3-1,TGTGCCAGCAGCCCCGGGTCACTAGCGGGGGCAGATACGCAGTATTTT,CASSPGSLAGADTQYF
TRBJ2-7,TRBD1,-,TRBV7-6,TGTGCCAGCAGCAAATCGACAGGGGACGAGCAGTACTTC,CASSKSTGDEQYF
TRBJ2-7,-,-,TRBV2,TGTGCCACTACGGACAGCTCCTACAATGAGCAGTACTTC,CATTDSSYNEQYF
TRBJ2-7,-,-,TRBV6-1,TGTGCCAGCAAAGGTCAGGGCACCGTCTACGAGCAGTACTTC,CASKGQGTVYEQYF
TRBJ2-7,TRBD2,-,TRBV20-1,TGCAGTGCCGTTGGCGGGGGGGTTTCCTACGAGCAGTACTTC,CSAVGGGVSYEQYF
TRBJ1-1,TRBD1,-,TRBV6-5,TGTGCCAGCAGTACCAACAGGGGCACTGAAGCTTTCTTT,CASSTNRGTEAFF
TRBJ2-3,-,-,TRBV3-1,TGTGCCAGCAGCCAAGAAGCACTCCCCCGCACAGATACGCAGTATTTT,CASSQEALPRTDTQYF
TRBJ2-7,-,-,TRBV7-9,TGTGCCAGCAGCCCCTCCACCGGGACATACTCCTACGAGCAGTACTTC,CASSPSTGTYSYEQYF
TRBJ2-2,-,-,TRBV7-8,TGTGCCACCCCCCCGGGGGCCCACACCGGGGAGCTGTTTTTT,CATPPGAHTGELFF
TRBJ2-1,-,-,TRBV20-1,TGCAGTGCTACGACCAGGGGACTCTTTGGGGGAGAGGTCCGGAATGAGCAGTTCTTC,CSATTRGLFGGEVRNEQFF
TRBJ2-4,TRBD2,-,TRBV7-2,TGTGCCAGCAGCTCTAGCGGGGGGGTACCGCTAGCCAAAAACATTCAGTACTTC,CASSSSGGVPLAKNIQYF
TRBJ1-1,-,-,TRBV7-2,TGTGCCAGCACCCTGACCTTGAACACTGAAGCTTTCTTT,CASTLTLNTEAFF
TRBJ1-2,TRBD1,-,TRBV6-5,TGTGCCAGCAGTTACTTCCCACCGACAGGGGACTATGGCTACACCTTC,CASSYFPPTGDYGYTF
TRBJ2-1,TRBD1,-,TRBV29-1,TGCAGCGTACAGGGGCGGAGCTCCTACGAGCAGTTCTTC,CSVQGRSSYEQFF
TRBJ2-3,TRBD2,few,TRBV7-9,TGTGCCAGCAGCTTGAGCGGGGGGCCCTACACAGATACGCAGTATTTT,CASSLSGGPYTDTQYF
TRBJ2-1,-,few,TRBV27,TGTGCCAGCAGTATCCAGGGCTTGTACAATGAGCAGTTCTTC,CASSIQGLYNEQFF
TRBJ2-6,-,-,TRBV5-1,TGCGCCAGCGGGGACGGACGTCCCATGCTGAACGTCCTGACTTTC,CASGDGRPMLNVLTF
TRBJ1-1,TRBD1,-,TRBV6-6,TGTGCCAGCAGTACTCGACAGACAGGGGGAAACACTGAAGCTTTCTTT,CASSTRQTGGNTEAFF
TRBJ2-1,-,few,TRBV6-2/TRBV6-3,TGTGCCAGCAGTTACACCGTCTCGTCCCCCGGTCCCTACAATGAGCAGTTCTTC,CASSYTVSSPGPYNEQFF
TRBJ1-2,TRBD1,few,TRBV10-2,TGCGCCAGCAGTAATCAGGGGGGATATGATGGCTACACCTTC,CASSNQGGYDGYTF
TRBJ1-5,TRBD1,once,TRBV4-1,TGCGCCAGCAGCGGAACAGGGGGTGAGGGTCAGCCCCAGCATTTT,CASSGTGGEGQPQHF
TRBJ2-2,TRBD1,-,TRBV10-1,TGCGCCAGCAGCTCAAAGGACAGGTTCACCGGGGAGCTGTTTTTT,CASSSKDRFTGELFF
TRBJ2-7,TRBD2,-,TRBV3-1,TGTGCCAGCAGGGCTAGCGGGAGAAGTTTTTACGAGCAGTACTTC,CASRASGRSFYEQYF
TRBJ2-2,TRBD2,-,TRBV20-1,TGCAGTGCTAGAGATCAGGGGACTAGCGGGGCCGGGGAGCTGTTTTTT,CSARDQGTSGAGELFF
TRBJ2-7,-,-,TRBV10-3,TGTGCCATCAGTTGGGAGGCAAGCTCCTACGAGCAGTACTTC,CAISWEASSYEQYF
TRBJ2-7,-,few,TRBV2,TGTACCAGCAGCGGGACAAGGGACGTCTCCTACGAGCAGTACTTC,CTSSGTRDVSYEQYF
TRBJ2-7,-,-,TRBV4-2,TGTGCCAGCAGCCAGGGGGCCGGTCCACCCTACGAGCAGTACTTC,CASSQGAGPPYEQYF
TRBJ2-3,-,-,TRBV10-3,TGTGCCCCCCCGCCAGGGGCGTTATCCGAGGGGAGCACAGATACGCAGTATTTT,CAPPPGALSEGSTDTQYF
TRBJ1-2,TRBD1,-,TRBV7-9,TGTGCCAGCAGCATCCGGGACAGGGGTAGTGGCTACACCTTC,CASSIRDRGSGYTF